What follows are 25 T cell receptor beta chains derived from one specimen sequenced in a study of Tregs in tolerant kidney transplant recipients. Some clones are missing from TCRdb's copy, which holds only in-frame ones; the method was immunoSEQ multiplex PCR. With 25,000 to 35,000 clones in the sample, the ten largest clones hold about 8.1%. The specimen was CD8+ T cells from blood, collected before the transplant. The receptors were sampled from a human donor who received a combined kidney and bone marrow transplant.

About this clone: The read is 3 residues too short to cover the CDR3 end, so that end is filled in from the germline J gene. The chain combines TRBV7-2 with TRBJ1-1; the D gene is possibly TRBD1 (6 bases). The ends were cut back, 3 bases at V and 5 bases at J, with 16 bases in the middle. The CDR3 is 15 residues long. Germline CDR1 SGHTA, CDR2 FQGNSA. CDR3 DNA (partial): TGTGCCAGCAGCTTCATGGCAGGGGTGGGTACTGAA. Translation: CASSFMAGVGTE. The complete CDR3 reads CASSFMAGVGTEAFF.

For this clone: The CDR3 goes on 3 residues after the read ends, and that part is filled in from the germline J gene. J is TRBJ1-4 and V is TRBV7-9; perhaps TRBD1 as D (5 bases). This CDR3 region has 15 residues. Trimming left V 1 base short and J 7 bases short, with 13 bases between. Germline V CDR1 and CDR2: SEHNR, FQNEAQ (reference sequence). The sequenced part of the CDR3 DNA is TGTGCCAGCAGCTTAGTTGGGCAGGGAGGTGAAAAA. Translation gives CASSLVGQGGEK. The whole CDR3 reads CASSLVGQGGEKLFF.

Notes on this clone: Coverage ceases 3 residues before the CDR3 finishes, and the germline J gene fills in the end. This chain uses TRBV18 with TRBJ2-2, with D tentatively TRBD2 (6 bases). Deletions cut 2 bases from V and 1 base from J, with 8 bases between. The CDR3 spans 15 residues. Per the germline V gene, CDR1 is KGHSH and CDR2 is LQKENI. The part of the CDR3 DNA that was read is TGTGCCAGCTCACCAATTAGCGGGAACACCGGGGAG. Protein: CASSPISGNTGE. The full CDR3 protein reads CASSPISGNTGELFF.

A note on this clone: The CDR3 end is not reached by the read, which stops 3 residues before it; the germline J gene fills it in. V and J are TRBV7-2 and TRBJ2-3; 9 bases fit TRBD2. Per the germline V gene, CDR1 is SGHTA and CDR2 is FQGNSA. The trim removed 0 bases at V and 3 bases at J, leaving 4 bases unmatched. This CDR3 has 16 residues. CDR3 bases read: TGTGCCAGCAGCTTAGCGACTAGCGGCATAACAGATACG. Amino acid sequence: CASSLATSGITDT. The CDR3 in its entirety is CASSLATSGITDTQYF.

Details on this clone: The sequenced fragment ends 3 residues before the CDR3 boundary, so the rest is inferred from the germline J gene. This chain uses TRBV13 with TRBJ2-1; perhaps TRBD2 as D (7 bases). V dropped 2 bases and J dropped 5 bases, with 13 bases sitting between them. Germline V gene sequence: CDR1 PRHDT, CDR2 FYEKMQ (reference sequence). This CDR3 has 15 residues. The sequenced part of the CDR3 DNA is TGTGCCAGCAGCTTAAGGCAGGGGAGGGACAATGAG. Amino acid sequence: CASSLRQGRDNE. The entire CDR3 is CASSLRQGRDNEQFF.

CDR3 DNA (partial): TGCAGCGTTGACCTAGCGGGAGAATCGGGAAACATT. Protein sequence: CSVDLAGESGNI. The entire CDR3 reads CSVDLAGESGNIQYF. This chain links TRBV29-1 with TRBJ2-4, with 10 bases that match TRBD2. The read gets to within 3 residues of the CDR3 end, and the germline J gene fills in the rest. This CDR3 has 15 residues. Trimming took 3 bases from V and 6 from J; bases not matched to a gene: 8. The germline CDR1 and CDR2 sequences are SQVTM and ANQGSEA.

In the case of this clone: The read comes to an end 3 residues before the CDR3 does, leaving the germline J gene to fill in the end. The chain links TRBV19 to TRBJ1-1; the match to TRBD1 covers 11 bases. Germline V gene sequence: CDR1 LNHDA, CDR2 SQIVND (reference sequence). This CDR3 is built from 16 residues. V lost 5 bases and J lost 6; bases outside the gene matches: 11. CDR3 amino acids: CASSPGTGGLFSEAFF. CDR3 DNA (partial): TGTGCCAGTAGTCCCGGGACAGGGGGTCTTTTTTCTGAA.

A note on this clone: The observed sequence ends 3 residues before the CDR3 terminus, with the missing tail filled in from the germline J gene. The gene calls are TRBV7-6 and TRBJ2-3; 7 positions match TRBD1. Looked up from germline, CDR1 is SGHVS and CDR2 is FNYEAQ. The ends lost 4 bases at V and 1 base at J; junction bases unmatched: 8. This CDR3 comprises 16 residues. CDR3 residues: CASSWGTASGTDTQYF. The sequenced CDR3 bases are TGTGCCAGCAGCTGGGGGACAGCGAGTGGCACAGATACG.

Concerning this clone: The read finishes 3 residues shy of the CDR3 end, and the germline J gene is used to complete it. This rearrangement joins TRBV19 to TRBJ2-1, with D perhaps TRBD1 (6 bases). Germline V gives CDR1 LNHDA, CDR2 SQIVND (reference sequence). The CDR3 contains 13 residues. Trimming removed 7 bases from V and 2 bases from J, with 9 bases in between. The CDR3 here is CASKGETYNEQFF. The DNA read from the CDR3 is TGTGCCAGTAAGGGGGAGACCTACAATGAG.

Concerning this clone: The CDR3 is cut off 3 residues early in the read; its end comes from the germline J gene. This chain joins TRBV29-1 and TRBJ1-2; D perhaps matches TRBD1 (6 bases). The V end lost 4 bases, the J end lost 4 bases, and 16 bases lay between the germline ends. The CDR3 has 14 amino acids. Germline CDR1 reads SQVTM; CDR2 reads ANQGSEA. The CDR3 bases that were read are TGCAGCGTTGGGCCCCCCGACAGGACCTATGGC. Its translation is CSVGPPDRTYG. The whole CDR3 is CSVGPPDRTYGYTF.

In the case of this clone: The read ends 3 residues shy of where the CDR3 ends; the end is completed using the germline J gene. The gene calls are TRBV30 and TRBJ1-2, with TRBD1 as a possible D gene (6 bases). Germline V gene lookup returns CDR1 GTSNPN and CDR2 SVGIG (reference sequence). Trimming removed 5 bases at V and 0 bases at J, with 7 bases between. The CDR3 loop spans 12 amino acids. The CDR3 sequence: CAWGQPNYGYTF. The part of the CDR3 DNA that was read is TGTGCCTGGGGACAGCCTAACTATGGC.

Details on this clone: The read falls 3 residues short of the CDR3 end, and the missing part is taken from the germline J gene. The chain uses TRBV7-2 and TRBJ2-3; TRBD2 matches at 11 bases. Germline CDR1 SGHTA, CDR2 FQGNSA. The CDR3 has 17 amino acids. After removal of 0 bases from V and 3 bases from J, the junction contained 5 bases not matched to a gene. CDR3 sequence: CASSLATSGSLTDTQYF. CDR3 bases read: TGTGCCAGCAGCTTAGCCACTAGCGGGAGTCTTACAGATACG.

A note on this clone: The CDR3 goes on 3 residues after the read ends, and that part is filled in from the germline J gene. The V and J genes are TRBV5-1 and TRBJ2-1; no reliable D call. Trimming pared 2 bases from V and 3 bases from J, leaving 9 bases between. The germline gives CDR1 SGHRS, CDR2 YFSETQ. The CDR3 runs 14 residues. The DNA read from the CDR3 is TGCGCCAGCAGCTTCCGTTTCCTCTACAATGAG. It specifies CASSFRFLYNE. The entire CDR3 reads CASSFRFLYNEQFF.

The sequenced CDR3 bases are TGTGCCAGCAGCTTCGGACTAGCGGGGGTCGCTAGCACAGATACG. Translating gives CASSFGLAGVASTDT. The full CDR3 sequence reads CASSFGLAGVASTDTQYF. V gene TRBV13 combines with J gene TRBJ2-3; 13 nucleotides line up with TRBD2. The DNA ends 3 residues before the CDR3 does, and the rest of the CDR3 is filled in from the germline J gene. With V trimmed by 3 bases and J by 0 bases, 6 bases remained unmatched. CDR3 length: 18 residues. Germline V gene lookup returns CDR1 PRHDT and CDR2 FYEKMQ (reference sequence).

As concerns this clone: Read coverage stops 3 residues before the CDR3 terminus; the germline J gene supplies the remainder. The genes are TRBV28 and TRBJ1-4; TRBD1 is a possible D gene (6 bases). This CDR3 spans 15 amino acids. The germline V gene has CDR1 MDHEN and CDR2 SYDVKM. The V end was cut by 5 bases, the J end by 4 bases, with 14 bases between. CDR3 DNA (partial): TGTGCCAGCAGTCCCCAGGGGATCGGTAATGAAAAA. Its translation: CASSPQGIGNEK. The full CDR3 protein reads CASSPQGIGNEKLFF.

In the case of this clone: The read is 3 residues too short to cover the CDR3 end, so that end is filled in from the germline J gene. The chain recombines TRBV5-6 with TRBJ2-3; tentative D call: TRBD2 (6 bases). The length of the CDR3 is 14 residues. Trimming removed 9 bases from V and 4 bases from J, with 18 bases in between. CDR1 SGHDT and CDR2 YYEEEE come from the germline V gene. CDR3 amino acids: CATRPSVFADTQYF. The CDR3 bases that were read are TGTGCCACGCGGCCTAGCGTTTTCGCAGATACG.

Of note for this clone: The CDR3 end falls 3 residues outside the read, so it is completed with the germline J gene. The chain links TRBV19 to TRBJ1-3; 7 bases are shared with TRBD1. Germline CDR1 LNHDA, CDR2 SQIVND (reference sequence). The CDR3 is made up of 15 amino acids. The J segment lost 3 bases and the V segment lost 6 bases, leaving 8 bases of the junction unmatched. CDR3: CASRIRRDSGNTIYF. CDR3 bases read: TGTGCCAGTAGGATACGGAGGGACAGTGGAAACACC.

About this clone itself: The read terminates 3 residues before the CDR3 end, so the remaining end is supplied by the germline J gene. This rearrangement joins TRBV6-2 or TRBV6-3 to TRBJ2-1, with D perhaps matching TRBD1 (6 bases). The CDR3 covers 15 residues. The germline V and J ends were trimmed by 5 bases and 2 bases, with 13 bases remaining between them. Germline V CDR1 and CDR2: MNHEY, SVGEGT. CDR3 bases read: TGTGCCAGCAGTGAGACAGGTTGGGCCTACAATGAG. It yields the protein CASSETGWAYNE. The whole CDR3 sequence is CASSETGWAYNEQFF.

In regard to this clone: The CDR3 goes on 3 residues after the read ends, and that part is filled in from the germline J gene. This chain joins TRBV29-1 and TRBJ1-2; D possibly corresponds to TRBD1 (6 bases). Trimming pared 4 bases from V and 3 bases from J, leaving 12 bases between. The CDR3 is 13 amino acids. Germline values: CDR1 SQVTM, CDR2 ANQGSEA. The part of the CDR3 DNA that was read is TGCAGCGTTGGTGGGGGGGCTGACTATGGC. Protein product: CSVGGGADYG. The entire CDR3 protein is CSVGGGADYGYTF.

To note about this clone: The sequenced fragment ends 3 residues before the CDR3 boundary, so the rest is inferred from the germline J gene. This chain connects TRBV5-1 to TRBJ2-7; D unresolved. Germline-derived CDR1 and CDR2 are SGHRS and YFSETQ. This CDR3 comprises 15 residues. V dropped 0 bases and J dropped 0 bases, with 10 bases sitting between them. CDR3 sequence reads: CASSLVERSSYEQYF. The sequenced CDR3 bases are TGCGCCAGCAGCTTGGTAGAGCGATCCTCCTACGAG.

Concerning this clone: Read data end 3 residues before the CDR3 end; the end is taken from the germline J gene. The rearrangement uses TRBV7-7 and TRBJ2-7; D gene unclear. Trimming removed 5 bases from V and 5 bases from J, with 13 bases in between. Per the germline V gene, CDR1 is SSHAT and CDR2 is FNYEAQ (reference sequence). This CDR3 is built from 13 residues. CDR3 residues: CASSTQELDEQYF. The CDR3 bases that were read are TGTGCCAGCAGCACCCAGGAGCTTGACGAG.

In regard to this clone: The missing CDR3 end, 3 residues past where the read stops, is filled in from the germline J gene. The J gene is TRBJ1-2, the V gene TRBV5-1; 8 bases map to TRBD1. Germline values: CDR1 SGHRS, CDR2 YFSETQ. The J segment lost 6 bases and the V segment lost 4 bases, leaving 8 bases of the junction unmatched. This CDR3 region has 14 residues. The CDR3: CASSVVQGQDGYTF. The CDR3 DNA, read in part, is TGCGCCAGCAGCGTGGTACAGGGACAGGATGGC.

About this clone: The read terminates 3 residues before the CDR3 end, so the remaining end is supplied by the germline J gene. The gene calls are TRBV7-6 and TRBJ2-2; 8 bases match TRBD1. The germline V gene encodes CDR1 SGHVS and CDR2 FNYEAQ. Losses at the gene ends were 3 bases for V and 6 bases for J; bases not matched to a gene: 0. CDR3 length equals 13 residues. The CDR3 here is CASSLTGAGELFF. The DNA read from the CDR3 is TGTGCCAGCAGCTTGACAGGGGCCGGGGAG.

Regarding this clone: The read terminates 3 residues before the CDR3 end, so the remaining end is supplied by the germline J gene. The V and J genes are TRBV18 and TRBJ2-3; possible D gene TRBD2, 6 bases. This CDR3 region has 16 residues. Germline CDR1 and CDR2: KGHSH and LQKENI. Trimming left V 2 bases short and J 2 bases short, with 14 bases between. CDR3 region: CASSPMTRAFTDTQYF. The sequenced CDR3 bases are TGTGCCAGCTCACCAATGACTAGAGCATTCACAGATACG.

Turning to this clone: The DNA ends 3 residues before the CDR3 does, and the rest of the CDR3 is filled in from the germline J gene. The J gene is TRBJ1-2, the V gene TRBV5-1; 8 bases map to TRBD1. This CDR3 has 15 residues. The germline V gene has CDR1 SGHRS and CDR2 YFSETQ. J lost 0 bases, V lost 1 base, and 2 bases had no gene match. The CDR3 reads CASSLTGGANYGYTF. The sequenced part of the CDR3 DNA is TGCGCCAGCAGCTTGACAGGGGGTGCTAACTATGGC.